Sequencing of this TCR beta chain was carried out in a study of blood T cell repertoires in COVID-19. Turning to the study itself: Material from acute and convalescent COVID-19 was sourced from the United States, Italy and Spain. The analysed material was cDNA or gDNA that came from T cells, B-cell-depleted T cells, or PBMCs.

Germline V CDR1 and CDR2: MNHEY, SVGAGI. This CDR3 has 14 residues. Trimming removed 6 bases from V and 7 bases from J, with 16 bases in between. In the source study's methods: Estimates of nucleated cell counts were drawn from the amplification of reference gene primers. Clones were read by immunoSEQ multiplex PCR, and TCRdb kept only the in-frame ones, dropping some. That table gives V, J and clone size, and the DNA gave D and trimming. Found here are 100,000 to 150,000 clones, nearly 90% of them singletons; the top ten hold 3.5% to 4.5%. Seattle patients were enrolled while actively infected and followed longitudinally.

Sequencing used peripheral blood. The TCR sequence derives from a woman aged 55-70 years with COVID-19, enrolled during active disease. The J gene is TRBJ1-5, the V gene TRBV6-5, with D unclear. CDR3 region: CASSLTGPGQPQHF. In DNA, the CDR3 is TGTGCCAGCAGCCTCACCGGACCGGGGCAGCCCCAGCATTTT.